This TCR beta chain was sequenced during a study of human versus mouse CDR3 diversity and MHC coevolution (dated by TCRdb to about 2017). With regard to the full study: According to reports, the immunoSEQ assay can detect one in 200,000 T cells and keeps multiplex PCR amplification bias to a minimum. Valid reads per sample ranged from 0.6 x 10^7 to 1.6 x 10^7 across mouse and human samples. Human naive CD4 T cell repertoires served as a reference for TCR selection on multiple MHC II alleles, compared against human-TCR-locus transgenic mice with single MHC II. The human cohort comprised three healthy volunteer blood donors, one aged 30 to 40, one aged 40 to 49 and one aged 60 to 70 at collection. Broad study findings and their caveats: On average, humans had more CDR3 deletions and insertions than mice did, pointing to greater exonuclease and TdT activity. The largest TCR beta repertoire according to iCHAO1 estimates belonged to humans, at roughly 1.6 million clonotypes, a result attributed likely to selection by multiple MHC II molecules. Repertoire diversity was not considered directly comparable between humans and mice because human T cells were selected on a handful of MHC II alleles. Most of the three human donors showed the lowest clonal inequality scores among all compared groups.

The QIAGEN blood and tissue kit was used to extract genomic DNA from sorted cells, and the DNA was quantified on a NanoDrop 1000. Using multiplex PCR of genomic DNA, the immunoSEQ platform deep sequenced and quantified the TCR alpha and beta chains. The study's processing was this. IMGT gene and region definitions were used to annotate TCR sequences. As a stand-in for the preselection repertoire, out-of-frame rearrangements were used and set against in-frame clonotypes. The iCHAO1 estimator provided with the immunoSEQ platform was used to estimate repertoire size. A Gini index based on the Lorenz curve was applied to in-frame amino acid clonotypes to measure clonal inequality. The intersect function in the R package tcR was used to count shared clonotypes, while the Jaccard index served to score similarity. Frequencies of V, J and V-J usage were subjected to principal component analysis with the R prcomp function, without normalization. TCRdb obtained this table from immuneACCESS and retained in-frame rearrangements with V and J assigned. These tables miss some clones; where compared with another copy, unresolved V genes account for less than half of the shortfall, and the remainder is unexplained. That table gives V, J and clone size, and the DNA gave D and trimming. For this sample there are roughly 80,000 clones; about 90% appear just once. The ten largest make up roughly 0.16% of the sample.

As for this clone: This receptor's antigen is unknown. Per-base quality was not reported, and no clone a single base away is much larger than it.

Fluorescence-activated cell sorting was used to pull naive CD4 T cells, meaning cells that were CD45RO-negative and CD62L-positive, out of the PBMCs. Around 53 ml of fresh peripheral blood was collected from each donor, and PBMCs were isolated by Ficoll density centrifugation. Cell sorting was carried out on a FACSAria III instrument, and a purity above 85% was achieved for all samples. The clonotype comes from a person aged 25 to 75 in good health. Sequenced sample: naive CD4+ T cells from blood. The cell subset or site label on this specimen signifies: CD45RO-negative CD62L-positive naive CD4 T cells.

Here is the DNA: TGTGCCACCACCAAGGGGAACACAGATACGCAGTATTTT. Translated, it reads CATTKGNTDTQYF. This sequence uses TRBV15 and TRBJ2-3, and the D gene may be TRBD1, 5 bases matching. The V end loses 7 bases and the J end loses 2 bases, and a stretch of 10 bases separates them. The CDR3 spans 13 residues, from the cysteine through the phenylalanine. Of the read, only the CDR3 DNA is kept; its 39 bases are in frame from base 1. The germline V gene encodes CDR1 LNHNV and CDR2 YYDKDF (reference sequence).